Listed below are T cell receptor beta chains from one sample, sequenced in a study of shared T cell receptors in the human thymus. Generated by immunoSEQ multiplex PCR, the TCRdb table keeps only in-frame clones and is missing some. The table records about 380,000 clones, 95% of them present only once. Material: thymocytes. The receptors were sampled from a human donor. Both conserved end residues are part of each CDR3. A D gene is named only where the DNA matches it firmly. Size is stated for part of the rows, as once, few or many counts, or as a class when the clone is expanded.

v_gene	abundance	j_gene	d_gene	CDR3nt	CDR3aa
TRBV27	NA	TRBJ2-7	NA	TGTGCCAGCAGTTTAATTAGCGGAGAGCAGTACTTC	CASSLISGEQYF
TRBV19	NA	TRBJ1-4	NA	TGTGCCACCTCACCGGGGGGGGCGCCTGCTAATGAAAAACTGTTTTTT	CATSPGGAPANEKLFF
TRBV28	few	TRBJ1-2	TRBD1	TGTGCCAGCAGTCCCAGGACAGGGACACTCCTTATCGCTAACTATGGCTACACCTTC	CASSPRTGTLLIANYGYTF
TRBV6-1	NA	TRBJ2-7	NA	TGTGCCAGCAGGGGATGGGGCTACGAGCAGTACTTC	CASRGWGYEQYF
TRBV5-1	NA	TRBJ2-3	TRBD2	TGCGCCAGCAGCTTTAAACGTAGCGGGAGGATTGGAGATACGCAGTATTTT	CASSFKRSGRIGDTQYF
TRBV7-9	NA	TRBJ1-1	NA	TGTGCCAGCAGCTTAGCGTTGGGGGACACTGAAGCTTTCTTT	CASSLALGDTEAFF
TRBV5-6	once	TRBJ2-7	TRBD2	TGTGCCAGCAGTTTCCGGGGGGATCAGTACTTC	CASSFRGDQYF
TRBV19	NA	TRBJ2-7	NA	TGTGCCAGTAGTCGAAGCAGGGGCTACGAGCAGTACTTC	CASSRSRGYEQYF
TRBV28	NA	TRBJ1-2	NA	TGTGCCAGCAGTTTATACGGCCGAAGTTCATTCGGGAACTATGGCTACACCTTC	CASSLYGRSSFGNYGYTF
TRBV5-1	few	TRBJ1-2	NA	TGCGCCAGCAGCTATTCTACTTCCCCCCGGGACACCCCCTACTCTAACTATGGCTACACCTTC	CASSYSTSPRDTPYSNYGYTF
TRBV7-6	NA	TRBJ2-7	NA	TGTGCCAGCAGCTTATGGCCCGGAAACGAGCAGTACTTC	CASSLWPGNEQYF
TRBV5-3	NA	TRBJ2-5	TRBD2	TGTGCCAGAAGCTTGGCCGGGACCCTAGCGGGGAGAGAGACCCAGTACTTC	CARSLAGTLAGRETQYF
TRBV27	NA	TRBJ2-1	NA	TGTGCCAGCAGTTTATCATCAACAGGGTTAGATGAGCAGTTCTTC	CASSLSSTGLDEQFF
TRBV15	NA	TRBJ1-1	NA	TGTGCCACCAGCAGAGATCCCTTAAAGACAGGGAACACTGAAGCTTTCTTT	CATSRDPLKTGNTEAFF
TRBV9	NA	TRBJ1-1	TRBD1	TGTGCCAGCAGCGGCGGGACAGCCAACACTGAAGCTTTCTTT	CASSGGTANTEAFF
TRBV5-1	NA	TRBJ2-1	NA	TGCGCCAGCAGACTGACGGGTGAGCAGTTCTTC	CASRLTGEQFF
TRBV4-1	NA	TRBJ2-3	TRBD2	TGCGCCAGCAGCCAAGATCGGGTAAAGGCGGGAGGGAGTCGCTGGGATACGCAGTATTTT	CASSQDRVKAGGSRWDTQYF
TRBV19	NA	TRBJ1-4	NA	TGTGCCAGTAGTGGTCAAGGACGGCGGCCGACTAATGAAAAACTGTTTTTT	CASSGQGRRPTNEKLFF
TRBV4-2	NA	TRBJ2-7	TRBD1	TGTGCCAGCAGCCAAGAAGGACAGGGCGAACCCTACGAGCAGTACTTC	CASSQEGQGEPYEQYF
TRBV4-3	NA	TRBJ2-2	TRBD2	TGCGCCAGCAGCCAAGAGGTCACGGGAGGGACGAACACCGGGGAGCTGTTTTTT	CASSQEVTGGTNTGELFF
TRBV4-3	NA	TRBJ2-5	NA	TGCGCCAGCAGCCACACTATGGAGACCCAGTACTTC	CASSHTMETQYF
TRBV9	NA	TRBJ2-5	TRBD2	TGTGCCAGCAGCGTAGGTGGACTAGCGGGAGGGAGGATCCAAGAGACCCAGTACTTC	CASSVGGLAGGRIQETQYF
TRBV10-2	NA	TRBJ1-5	NA	TGCGCCAGCAGTGAAGATGAGACAGAGCGATTGAGGCAGCCCCAGCATTTT	CASSEDETERLRQPQHF
TRBV21-1	NA	TRBJ2-7	NA	TGTGCCAGCAGCGCAACCCGGCTCCGGGGAGGATTC	CASSATRLRGGF
TRBV30	few	TRBJ1-1	NA	TGTGCCTGGGGGCAGGGAGGGACTGAAGCTTTCTTT	CAWGQGGTEAFF
TRBV11-2	NA	TRBJ2-7	NA	TGTGCCAGCAGCTTAAAAGGCCAGCCGTCCGCCCACGAGCAGTACTTC	CASSLKGQPSAHEQYF
TRBV13	NA	TRBJ2-3	TRBD2	TGTGCCAGCAACCCACGCGGGGGGCTAACAGATACGCAGTATTTT	CASNPRGGLTDTQYF
TRBV4-3	NA	TRBJ1-4	NA	TGCGCCAGCAGCCAAGAATCGGGGAAACTGTTTTTT	CASSQESGKLFF
TRBV5-8	NA	TRBJ1-2	NA	TGTGCCAGCAGCCGAGACCAGGGTCCATATGGCTACACCTTC	CASSRDQGPYGYTF
TRBV27	NA	TRBJ2-1	NA	TGTGCCAGCAGTTTATTTTCGCCAACCGTATTCTCCTACAATGAGCAGTTCTTC	CASSLFSPTVFSYNEQFF
TRBV5-1	NA	TRBJ1-1	TRBD1	TGCGCCAGCAGCTTGGCCGGGACAGGGGTAGGGAACACTGAAGCTTTCTTT	CASSLAGTGVGNTEAFF
TRBV7-2	NA	TRBJ2-7	NA	TGTGCCAGCAGCCTACGAGCCTCGTGGGAACGGGCCCCCTACGAGCAGTACTTC	CASSLRASWERAPYEQYF
TRBV19	NA	TRBJ2-3	TRBD2	TGTGCCAGTAGTTCCCGCTGGCGGGAGGGGGGAGATACGCAGTATTTT	CASSSRWREGGDTQYF
TRBV13	NA	TRBJ1-5	NA	TGTGCCAGCAGCTTACGGCAGTATCAGCCCCAGCATTTT	CASSLRQYQPQHF
TRBV7-7	NA	TRBJ2-3	NA	TGTGCCAGCAGCTTAGAAGCGGCAGATACGCAGTATTTT	CASSLEAADTQYF
TRBV6-1	NA	TRBJ2-7	TRBD1	TGTGCCAGTGACCCGTCCCGGGGACAGACGACCGAGCAGTACTTC	CASDPSRGQTTEQYF
TRBV4-3	once	TRBJ2-1	NA	TGCGCCAGCAGCCAAGAGGAAGACCGACCCTACAATGAGCAGTTCTTC	CASSQEEDRPYNEQFF
TRBV4-2	NA	TRBJ2-1	TRBD2	TGTGCCAGCAGCCAAGCAAGGCGTCTAGCGGGCTTTGAGCAGTTCTTC	CASSQARRLAGFEQFF
TRBV27	NA	TRBJ1-4	TRBD1	TGTGCCAGCAGTTTGGACAGGGTCAGCGAAAAACTGTTTTTT	CASSLDRVSEKLFF
TRBV7-6	NA	TRBJ2-5	NA	TGTGCCAGCAGCTTAGGGGGTAGAAAAGAGACCCAGTACTTC	CASSLGGRKETQYF
TRBV7-9	NA	TRBJ2-1	TRBD2	TGTGCCAGCAGCCCATATTCACTAGCGGGAGGCTGCGATGAGCAGTTCTTC	CASSPYSLAGGCDEQFF
TRBV7-6	NA	TRBJ2-7	TRBD1	TGTGCCAGCAGCTTAGCGACGATGAACAGGGGGCGTTGGGAGCAGTACTTC	CASSLATMNRGRWEQYF
TRBV18	NA	TRBJ2-5	NA	TGTGCCAGTACCGGAACCGGGACCCAGTACTTC	CASTGTGTQYF